The TCR beta chain described here comes from a study of blood T cell repertoires in COVID-19. The wider study: Spain, Italy and the United States supplied samples that represented acute and convalescent COVID-19. From T cells, B-cell-depleted T cells, or PBMCs came the material, which was cDNA or gDNA.

Original methodology: Counts of nucleated cells, estimated from reference gene primer amplification, were obtained. Measured with immunoSEQ multiplex PCR; TCRdb has only the in-frame clones, and not every one. That table gives V, J and clone size, and the DNA gave D and trimming. The sample has roughly 150,000 clones, more than 70% seen once. Trimming cost V 4 bases and J 9 bases; bases outside gene matches: 6. The germline V gene encodes CDR1 LGHDT and CDR2 YNNKEL (reference sequence). The CDR3 runs 14 residues. The J gene is TRBJ1-6, the V gene TRBV3-1 (or the pseudogene TRBV3-2); 7 nucleotides align to TRBD1. Sequenced material: peripheral blood. The origin of this receptor is a man aged 60-69 years with acute or convalescent COVID-19. The CDR3 nucleotides are TGTGCCAGCAGCCCACAGGGGCCTTTTTCACCCCTCCACTTT. Translating it yields CASSPQGPFSPLHF.